This record covers a single T cell receptor beta chain. This sample is drawn from a study of CD8 T cells in Susac syndrome. The CDR3 contains 14 residues. Looked up from germline, CDR1 is SQVTM and CDR2 is ANQGSEA. V was clipped by 2 bases and J by 3 bases; unmatched bases: 7. The RNA input was roughly 0.45 to 1 ug, and it was reverse transcribed with random hexamers. Across 54 Vbeta and 13 Jbeta, immunoSEQ multiplex PCR amplified TCR beta CDR3. TCRdb called the immunoSEQ multiplex PCR reads again in MiXCR, with one record for every CDR3 protein. The profile shows fewer than 200,000 distinct CDR3 sequences, about 95% of them singletons. Blood CD8+ and CD4+ T cells underwent high-throughput TCR beta sequencing. Each multiple sclerosis control was a treatment-naive patient with relapsing-remitting disease that was either stable or active.

The genes are TRBV29-1 and TRBJ2-7; 7 bases line up with TRBD1. The sequence was collected from a human donor with multiple sclerosis. Input material: CD8+ T cells from PBMCs. The CDR3 reads CSVEPRGNGYEQYF. In DNA form, the CDR3 reads TGCAGCGTTGAACCCAGGGGGAATGGCTACGAGCAGTACTTC.